A selection of T cell receptor beta chains follows, all from one sample in a study of OX40 agonist ivuxolimab in advanced cancers. This table comes from immunoSEQ multiplex PCR, and its TCRdb copy is limited to in-frame clones, with some not included. The sample holds fewer than 85,000 clones, about 86% seen once. The specimen comprised CD4+ or CD8+ T cells sorted from blood, sampled in a trial of the OX40 agonist ivuxolimab. The receptors originated from an adult with an advanced solid tumor such as melanoma, head and neck, liver or kidney cancer. Both conserved end residues are part of each CDR3. Each record gives: V gene, J gene, D gene, clone size, CDR3 DNA, CDR3 protein. D genes are given only for firm matches. The size entry is marked missing in some rows and otherwise reads once, few, many or a size class.

TRBV5-1	TRBJ2-3	TRBD2	NA	TGCGCCAGCAGCTTGGGCGGCGGGAGGGCCACAGATACGCAGTATTTT	CASSLGGGRATDTQYF
TRBV28	TRBJ1-1	NA	NA	TGTGCCAGCAGTCCCCCAGGAGGGACCGCTGAAGCTTTCTTT	CASSPPGGTAEAFF
TRBV28	TRBJ2-3	TRBD2	NA	TGTGCCAGCAGTCTAGCGGGAGAGGGCACAGATACGCAGTATTTT	CASSLAGEGTDTQYF
TRBV6-5	TRBJ1-2	TRBD1	NA	TGTGCCAGCAGTTACTCGGACAGGGGCCATGATGGTGGCTACACCTTC	CASSYSDRGHDGGYTF
TRBV11-2	TRBJ2-5	TRBD1	once	TGTGCCAGCAGCCGGGACAGGTCGGAGGCCCAGTACTTC	CASSRDRSEAQYF
TRBV19	TRBJ1-2	NA	NA	TGTGCCAGTAGTATAGTCTCAGGTGGGACATCTGGCTACACCTTC	CASSIVSGGTSGYTF
TRBV6-5	TRBJ1-2	NA	NA	TGTGCCAGTGGGAGGGCAGGGCAGAGATATGGCTACACCTTC	CASGRAGQRYGYTF
TRBV15	TRBJ1-3	NA	NA	TGTGCCACCAGCAGAGACCCAGTGAGCTCTGGAAACACCATATATTTT	CATSRDPVSSGNTIYF
TRBV13	TRBJ2-7	TRBD2	NA	TGTGCCAGCAGCAGGGGACTAGCGGGGACTGCCTACGAGCAGTACTTC	CASSRGLAGTAYEQYF
TRBV7-9	TRBJ2-7	NA	NA	TGTGCCAGCAGCCCCCAAAATTACGAGCAGTACTTC	CASSPQNYEQYF
TRBV5-1	TRBJ1-6	NA	NA	TGCGCCAGCACCCTCGGCGGGACCGAAAATTCACCCCTCCACTTT	CASTLGGTENSPLHF
TRBV7-2	TRBJ2-1	NA	NA	TGTGCCAGCAGCCCAGGGGGGCGTGGTGAGCAGTTCTTC	CASSPGGRGEQFF
TRBV29-1	TRBJ1-4	NA	once	TGCAGCGTTAACGGGGGGGGGAATGAAAAACTGTTTTTT	CSVNGGGNEKLFF
TRBV5-5	TRBJ2-2	NA	few	TGTGCCAGCAGCTTGTTAACCACCACCGGGGAGCTGTTTTTT	CASSLLTTTGELFF
TRBV7-9	TRBJ2-1	NA	NA	TGTGCCAGCAGCTTAGGGTGGGAAGGCGATGAGCAGTTCTTC	CASSLGWEGDEQFF
TRBV27	TRBJ1-4	NA	NA	TGTGCCAGCAGTAGACAGAGTAATGAAAAACTGGTTTTT	CASSRQSNEKLVF
TRBV6-4	TRBJ2-1	NA	NA	TGTGCCAGCACCCCCGAGGCCGGGACCACATACAATGAGCAGTTCTTC	CASTPEAGTTYNEQFF
TRBV2	TRBJ2-7	NA	NA	TGTGCCAGCAGTGAACAGGGTTACGAGCAGTACTTC	CASSEQGYEQYF
TRBV9	TRBJ2-2	NA	NA	TGTGCCAGCAGCGACAGCGTAAACGCGAACACCGGGGAGCTGTTTTTT	CASSDSVNANTGELFF
TRBV7-2	TRBJ2-3	NA	NA	TGTGCCAGCAGCAGGGGTACGGGGGCGCGCACAGATACGCAGTATTTT	CASSRGTGARTDTQYF